One sample yielded the 7 T cell receptor beta chains listed below, sequenced in a study of regulatory T cells in long-lasting Graves disease. Assembly of TCR beta libraries relied on iRepertoire HTBI primers together with Arm-PCR of CDR3 regions. One entry per CDR3 protein results from TCRdb running MiXCR on the multiplex PCR reads. The sample lists hundreds of thousands of distinct CDR3 sequences; around a fifth were seen once. This sample's time point: persistent/refractory GD, antithyroid drugs over 5 years with positive TRAb. PBMCs provided the RNA from which the TCR library was made. The starting material was peripheral blood mononuclear cells (PBMCs), obtained when the disease was refractory, from a patient treated with antithyroid drugs. All receptors come from a female donor with Graves disease.

This clonotype was found many times. The rearrangement links TRBV28 to TRBJ1-1; D is unresolved. The CDR3 spans 11 residues. Per the germline V gene, CDR1 is MDHEN and CDR2 is SYDVKM. V gave up 3 bases and J gave up 10 bases, with 9 bases separating them. CDR3 nucleotides: TGTGCCAGCAGTTTTGCGGGGAGAGCTTTCTTT. Translation gives CASSFAGRAFF.

This clonotype was found many times. The chain uses TRBV28 and TRBJ2-7; tentatively, D is TRBD2 (6 bases). V lost 4 bases and J 2 bases, leaving 15 bases between the germline ends. This CDR3 comprises 15 residues. Germline V gives CDR1 MDHEN, CDR2 SYDVKM. In DNA form, the CDR3 reads TGTGCCAGCAGTTCGACAGCGGGCTTAACCTACGAGCAGTACTTC. It encodes CASSSTAGLTYEQYF.

There are a few counts of this clonotype. J is TRBJ2-5 and V is TRBV20-1; 10 nucleotides align to TRBD2. Germline assignment: CDR1 DFQATT and CDR2 SNEGSKA (reference sequence). Trimming took 5 bases from V and 4 from J; bases not matched to a gene: 16. The CDR3 runs to 17 residues. CDR3: CSAEKPRAGGRVETQYF. The CDR3, as DNA: TGCAGTGCTGAAAAACCTCGAGCGGGGGGGCGGGTAGAGACCCAGTACTTC.

Points on this clonotype: Just one base apart from a much larger clone, this may be a read error. The chain recombines TRBV6-5 with TRBJ1-2, with D unclear. This CDR3 region has 12 residues. CDR1 is MNHEY, CDR2 SVGAGI, per germline. Written as DNA, the CDR3 is TGTGCCAGCAGTTCCTTCGACTATGGCTGCACCTTC. Protein: CASSSFDYGCTF.

V is TRBV27 and J is TRBJ1-6; no clear D gene. Trimming left V 8 bases short and J 8 bases short, with 25 bases between. This CDR3 is 17 amino acids long. Germline CDR1 and CDR2: MNHEY and SMNVEV (reference sequence). The CDR3 spells CASQFIGGPRKDSPLHF. DNA for the CDR3: TGTGCCAGCCAGTTTATAGGAGGCCCGAGGAAGGATTCACCCCTCCACTTT.

A word on this clonotype: Mismatch with germline at one junction end may stem from a read error. The chain links TRBV6-1 to TRBJ2-1; 7 nucleotides line up with TRBD1. Germline V gene sequence: CDR1 MNHNS, CDR2 SASEGT. The CDR3 contains 20 residues. The CDR3 loop is CATSDATGQSIGNLYNEQFF. The CDR3 DNA reads TGTGCCACCAGTGATGCAACGGGACAGAGTATCGGGAACCTCTACAATGAGCAGTTCTTC.

The table lists this clonotype with many counts. V and J are TRBV7-2 and TRBJ1-2, with a tentative D call TRBD1 (6 bases). V lost 1 base and J 8 bases, leaving 14 bases between the germline ends. Germline assignment: CDR1 SGHTA and CDR2 FQGNSA. This CDR3 has 14 amino acids. The CDR3 loop reads CASSLVAGERGYTF. The CDR3 DNA is TGTGCCAGCAGCTTAGTGGCAGGGGAGCGGGGCTACACCTTC.